These T cell receptor beta chains were read from a single sample in a study of control samples from healthy donors and cancer patients. The repertoire was sequenced with immunoSEQ multiplex PCR; TCRdb's copy has only in-frame clones and lacks some. The sample has almost 85,000 clones; around 94% are singletons. The specimen sequenced was blood. Receptor source: a woman aged 18-35 years in good health. CDR3s include the opening cysteine and the closing phenylalanine or tryptophan. The order of the fields is V gene, clone size, J gene, D gene, CDR3 length, CDR3 protein, CDR3 DNA. A D gene is named only where the DNA matches it firmly. Rows may omit the clone size; those that give it use once, few, many or a size class.

TRBV2	.	TRBJ1-2	TRBD1	19	CASEAFLGPGGRGNYGYTF	TGTGCCAGCGAAGCCTTCCTAGGGCCAGGGGGCAGGGGTAACTATGGCTACACCTTC
TRBV28	.	TRBJ2-7	.	12	CASRTSYYEQYF	TGTGCCAGCCGGACTTCTTACTACGAGCAGTACTTC
TRBV6-5	.	TRBJ1-3	.	16	CASSYELGISGNTIYF	TGTGCCAGCAGTTACGAATTGGGGATCTCTGGAAACACCATATATTTT
TRBV5-1	.	TRBJ2-3	.	17	CASSPDRRGGSTDTQYF	TGCGCCAGCAGCCCGGATAGGAGGGGAGGCAGCACAGATACGCAGTATTTT
TRBV9	.	TRBJ1-6	.	15	CASSVEDGPGSPLHF	TGTGCCAGCAGCGTAGAGGACGGACCGGGTTCACCCCTCCACTTT
TRBV9	.	TRBJ2-7	.	15	CASSPRGQGGYEQYF	TGTGCCAGCAGCCCCCGCGGACAGGGAGGGTACGAGCAGTACTTC
TRBV7-9	.	TRBJ2-3	TRBD2	19	CASSLAASGRGTSTDTQYF	TGTGCCAGCAGCTTGGCTGCTAGCGGGAGGGGAACTAGCACAGATACGCAGTATTTT
TRBV24-1	.	TRBJ1-2	.	16	CATSDARRTGNYGYTF	TGTGCCACCAGTGACGCTCGAAGGACGGGAAACTATGGCTACACCTTC
TRBV24-1	.	TRBJ2-5	.	14	CATSGRWDQETQYF	TGTGCCACCAGTGGGAGGTGGGACCAAGAGACCCAGTACTTC
TRBV5-6	.	TRBJ1-2	TRBD1	15	CASRTRDRGGGGYTF	TGTGCCAGCAGAACTCGAGACAGGGGAGGGGGAGGCTACACCTTC
TRBV6-4	.	TRBJ2-2	.	16	CASSDSGAGNTGELFF	TGTGCCAGCAGTGACTCTGGAGCGGGGAACACCGGGGAGCTGTTTTTT
TRBV5-1	once	TRBJ2-7	TRBD1	14	CASSPGGDSYEQYF	TGCGCCAGCAGCCCAGGGGGTGATTCCTACGAGCAGTACTTC
TRBV5-6	.	TRBJ2-7	TRBD2	18	CASSFLAGGPPGTYEQYF	TGTGCCAGCAGCTTTCTAGCGGGGGGGCCACCGGGAACCTACGAGCAGTACTTC
TRBV4-3	.	TRBJ2-5	.	15	CASSQDRRGGETQYF	TGCGCCAGCAGCCAAGATCGTCGGGGTGGAGAGACCCAGTACTTC
TRBV4-1	.	TRBJ1-3	.	22	CASSQEWGRGRLMRLSGNTIYF	TGCGCCAGCAGCCAAGAGTGGGGGCGGGGACGCCTGATGAGGCTCTCTGGAAACACCATATATTTT
TRBV9	.	TRBJ2-3	.	12	CASSVAGDTQYF	TGTGCCAGCAGCGTTGCAGGGGATACGCAGTATTTT
TRBV2	.	TRBJ1-5	.	11	CASSAPGPQHF	TGTGCCAGCAGTGCCCCTGGGCCCCAGCATTTT
TRBV3-1/TRBV3-2	.	TRBJ2-7	.	13	CASSQDPTYEQYF	TGTGCCAGCAGCCAAGATCCAACCTACGAGCAGTACTTC
TRBV16	.	TRBJ1-6	.	13	CASSQLRNSPLHF	TGTGCCAGCAGCCAATTACGAAATTCACCCCTCCACTTT
TRBV28	.	TRBJ2-5	.	17	CASSLLAIPHVSETQYF	TGTGCCAGCAGTTTATTAGCAATTCCGCATGTTTCGGAGACCCAGTACTTC
TRBV24-1	.	TRBJ2-7	.	13	CATSDSDRYEQYF	TGTGCCACCAGTGACTCTGACAGATACGAGCAGTACTTC
TRBV24-1	.	TRBJ2-1	.	16	CATSDLGRSSYNEQFF	TGTGCCACCAGTGATCTTGGACGGAGCTCCTACAATGAGCAGTTCTTC
TRBV25-1	.	TRBJ2-1	TRBD2	15	CASSETSGRLNEQFF	TGTGCCAGCAGCGAGACTAGCGGGAGGTTGAATGAGCAGTTCTTC
TRBV6-9	.	TRBJ2-7	.	11	CASSYLGEQYF	TGTGCCAGCAGTTACCTGGGCGAGCAGTACTTC
TRBV6-5	.	TRBJ2-1	.	13	CASGGALSNEQFF	TGTGCCAGCGGGGGGGCCCTTTCCAATGAGCAGTTCTTC